What follows are 11 T cell receptor beta chains derived from one specimen sequenced in a study of T-cell memory formation after mild COVID-19 (dated by TCRdb to the early 2020s). Library method: 5' RACE. This sample was sequenced with an Illumina NovaSeq 6000. In-frame beta chains were kept once TCRdb had trimmed the public reads at Q25 with fastp and called clones with MiXCR. CDR3 protein duplicates are merged, each entry listing the most common genes and DNA. The sample includes approximately 260,000 distinct CDR3 sequences, with about a sixth observed a single time. The ten top clones hold 20% to 25% of the sample. Input material: PBMCs or a T cell subset sorted from them (not recorded which). The receptors shown here come from a man between 18 and 29 years old who had mild COVID-19 (a few samples of this study predate the infection). The sample titles of this study are shuffled in the database, so cell type and time point are left out; the donor was told from shared clones.

This clonotype was recorded a few times. The rearrangement joins TRBV7-9 to TRBJ1-4, with TRBD1 identical over 10 bases. Per germline, CDR1 SEHNR and CDR2 FQNEAQ (reference sequence). The trim removed 5 bases at V and 8 bases at J, leaving 5 bases unmatched. The CDR3 runs 14 residues. CDR3 region: CASSRTGGSEKLFF. Here the CDR3 DNA reads TGTGCCAGCAGCCGGACAGGGGGAAGCGAAAAACTGTTTTTT.

This clonotype was seen at least ten times. The chain combines TRBV2 with TRBJ2-1; D is ambiguous. Germline lookup yields CDR1 SNHLY and CDR2 FYNNEI. With 6 bases removed from V and 3 bases from J, the gap between germline ends came to 3 bases. The CDR3 has 11 residues. The DNA of the CDR3 is TGTGCCAGCAGATACTACAATGAGCAGTTCTTC. This gives the protein CASRYYNEQFF.

V is TRBV20-1 and J is TRBJ2-7; 9 nucleotides agree with TRBD1. The V gene end was trimmed by 5 bases and the J gene end by 6 bases; junction bases not matched to a gene: 2. This CDR3 comprises 11 residues. CDR1 and CDR2 from the germline V gene are DFQATT and SNEGSKA (reference sequence). Here the CDR3 DNA reads TGCAGTGCTCCACAGGGGGCCGAGCAGTACGTC. Translating it yields CSAPQGAEQYV.

This clonotype was counted only a few times. The chain is built from TRBV10-3 and TRBJ1-1; no clear D gene. Trimming shortened V by 6 bases and J by 5 bases, and 13 bases separated the two germline ends. From germline, CDR1 is ENHRY and CDR2 SYGVKD. The CDR3 is 13 amino acids. The CDR3 here is CAISKTEGTEAFF. The CDR3 bases are TGTGCCATCAGCAAGACTGAAGGGACTGAAGCTTTCTTT.

The chain employs TRBV7-9 and TRBJ2-2; no clear D gene. The V and J ends lost 4 bases and 14 bases respectively, with 14 bases between them. This CDR3 is built from 12 residues. Looked up from germline, CDR1 is SEHNR and CDR2 is FQNEAQ (reference sequence). CDR3 residues: CASSSGPIVLFF. CDR3 sequence (DNA): TGTGCCAGCAGCTCCGGGCCGATTGTCCTGTTTTTT.

This clonotype was counted at least ten times. V usage is TRBV10-3 and J usage is TRBJ1-1; weak D call: TRBD1 (5 bases). Trimming removed 7 bases from V and 4 bases from J, with 13 bases in between. This CDR3 comprises 13 residues. Germline loops: CDR1 ENHRY, CDR2 SYGVKD. The CDR3 DNA follows: TGTGCCATCACACAACAGGAGGGCACTGAAGCTTTCTTT. Translated, it gives CAITQQEGTEAFF.

This clonotype has a count of ten or more. The chain recombines TRBV18 with TRBJ1-5, with D tentatively TRBD1 (6 bases). V lost 3 bases and J 5 bases, leaving 14 bases between the germline ends. Looked up from germline, CDR1 is KGHSH and CDR2 is LQKENI. The CDR3 is 15 amino acids. CDR3 residues: CASSPPGAVDQPQHF. CDR3 in DNA: TGTGCCAGCTCACCTCCAGGGGCGGTTGATCAGCCCCAGCATTTT.

V usage is TRBV3-1 and J usage is TRBJ2-5, with 8 bases aligning to TRBD2. The CDR3 extends over 14 amino acids. V gave up 5 bases and J gave up 6 bases; unmatched junction bases: 8. Germline loops: CDR1 LGHDT, CDR2 YNNKEL (reference sequence). The CDR3 region has the DNA TGTGCCAGCAGCTCAGAAGGCGGGGGGCAGACCCAGTACTTC. This codes for CASSSEGGGQTQYF.

The chain is built from TRBV29-1 and TRBJ2-1, with 11 bases matching TRBD2. The CDR3 loop spans 13 amino acids. Germline V lookup: CDR1 SQVTM, CDR2 ANQGSEA. Unmatched junction bases numbered 5, after V lost 6 bases and J lost 7 bases. Here the CDR3 reads CSVFSGRVNEQFF. Written as DNA, the CDR3 is TGCAGCGTATTTAGCGGGAGGGTTAATGAGCAGTTCTTC.

The chain uses TRBV11-2 and TRBJ2-7; 7 positions match TRBD1. The germline V gene has CDR1 SGHAT and CDR2 FQNNGV. The CDR3 length is 14 residues. Germline trimming cut 5 bases from V and 4 bases from J; bases unmatched to any gene: 8. This chain's CDR3 is CASSPRDSIYEQYV. CDR3 DNA: TGTGCCAGCAGCCCACGGGACAGCATTTACGAGCAGTACGTC.

The chain links TRBV29-1 to TRBJ1-2; 7 bases agree with TRBD1. The ends lost 0 bases at V and 6 bases at J; junction bases unmatched: 4. CDR1 is SQVTM and CDR2 is ANQGSEA in the germline V gene. The CDR3 consists of 13 residues. CDR3 amino acids: CSVEEQGKDGYTF. CDR3 nucleotide sequence: TGCAGCGTTGAAGAACAGGGGAAGGATGGCTACACCTTC.